The 31 T cell receptor beta chains listed next were all sequenced from one sample in a study of metastatic and nonmetastatic thyroid tumors. Until they underwent thyroid surgery, no patient had received any treatment. TCRdb re-clonotyped the PCR reads through MiXCR. The profile shows approximately 17,000 clones, roughly 23% of them singletons. The sequencing input was adjacent normal tissue. The source of these receptors is a female donor with papillary thyroid cancer or a benign thyroid nodule (not recorded which). Some clones in this sample may be carry-over from other donors' samples.

This clone has more than one count but fewer than ten. The rearrangement links TRBV5-6 to TRBJ1-6; D is unclear. Germline CDR1 is SGHDT and CDR2 is YYEEEE. V lost 0 bases to trimming and J lost 8 bases, with 9 bases between them. CDR3 length equals 14 residues. CDR3 sequence reads: CASSLVGSDSPLHF. CDR3 coding DNA: TGTGCCAGCAGCTTGGTGGGGTCCGATTCACCCCTCCACTTT.

A few counts support this clone. This sequence joins TRBV24-1 and TRBJ2-2; D is tentatively TRBD1 or TRBD2 (5 bases each). CDR1 is KGHDR, CDR2 SFDVKD, per germline. The CDR3 is 14 residues long. The V gene lost 6 bases and the J gene lost 6 bases, with 13 bases spanning the gap. CDR3 DNA: TGTGCCACCAGTAGCGGCCTAGGGGCCGGGGAGCTGTTTTTT. The encoded protein is CATSSGLGAGELFF.

A note on this clone: A read error may explain this, as a much larger clone is one base away. The sample contains more than one DNA sequence encoding this CDR3. The chain is built from TRBV7-8 and TRBJ2-2; no clear D. The CDR3 totals 17 residues. Germline V CDR1 and CDR2: SGHVS, FQNEAQ. V dropped 1 base and J dropped 5 bases, with 17 bases sitting between them. CDR3 amino acids: CASSLEARSLRTGELFF. Here the CDR3 DNA reads TGTGCCAGCAGCTTAGAAGCCCGCTCTTTGAGGACCGGGGAGCTGTTTTTT.

V usage is TRBV12-3 or TRBV12-4 and J usage is TRBJ1-2; 10 bases align to TRBD1. The J segment lost 6 bases and the V segment lost 5 bases, leaving 3 bases of the junction unmatched. CDR3 length: 13 amino acids. DNA for the CDR3: TGTGCCAGCAGTAGGGACAGGGGTAATGGCTACACCTTC. This translates into CASSRDRGNGYTF.

This chain joins TRBV20-1 and TRBJ1-6; D remains ambiguous. The CDR3 contains 12 residues. Per germline, CDR1 DFQATT and CDR2 SNEGSKA (reference sequence). Trimming cost V 3 bases and J 7 bases, with 7 bases left between them. CDR3 DNA sequence: TGCAGTGCTAGCGGCGGGAATTCACCCCTCCACTTT. Protein: CSASGGNSPLHF.

This rearrangement joins TRBV6-2 or TRBV6-3 to TRBJ1-6; no reliable D call. This CDR3 has 17 residues. The V end was cut by 6 bases, the J end by 0 bases, with 15 bases between. CDR1 and CDR2 (germline): MNHEY, SVGEGT. The DNA of the CDR3 is TGTGCCAGCAGGACCCCTGACCGGAGCTCCTATAATTCACCCCTCCACTTT. This translates into CASRTPDRSSYNSPLHF.

This clone was found a few times. The chain has TRBV6-2 or TRBV6-3 and TRBJ1-3; D remains ambiguous. The CDR3 loop spans 15 amino acids. In germline, CDR1 is MNHEY, CDR2 SVGEGT. V lost 7 bases and J 0 bases, leaving 13 bases between the germline ends. The CDR3 coding sequence is TGTGCCAGCACAGACCGGGAGGACTCTGGAAACACCATATATTTT. This translates into CASTDREDSGNTIYF.

Only a few counts were recorded for this clone. V is TRBV20-1 and J is TRBJ1-2, with 7 bases fitting TRBD1. Unmatched junction bases numbered 10, after V lost 1 base and J lost 8 bases. The CDR3 sequence is 14 residues long. Per the germline V gene, CDR1 is DFQATT and CDR2 is SNEGSKA (reference sequence). The CDR3 protein is CSARVDRSIEGYTF. CDR3 in DNA: TGCAGTGCTAGAGTGGACAGGTCAATCGAGGGCTACACCTTC.

This chain uses TRBV5-1 with TRBJ2-7; perhaps TRBD2 as D (6 bases). CDR3 size: 15 residues. Between the trimmed V and J ends, which lost 4 bases and 1 base, there was a span of 15 bases. The germline V gene encodes CDR1 SGHRS and CDR2 YFSETQ. CDR3 nucleotide sequence: TGCGCCAGCAGCGAGGCCGGGGGTTTTTCCTACGAGCAGTACTTC. Encoded protein: CASSEAGGFSYEQYF.

This clone was counted between two and nine times. As DNA, the CDR3 is TGTGCCAGCAGTGACCGACGGGGGGGGTCGGACACAGATACGCAGTATTTT. This encodes CASSDRRGGSDTDTQYF. The rearrangement links TRBV6-4 to TRBJ2-3, with TRBD2 matching 8 bases. The CDR3 is 17 residues long. Germline lookup yields CDR1 MRHNA and CDR2 SNTAGT. V lost 2 bases to trimming and J lost 2 bases; unmatched junction nucleotides: 9.

This clone showed up just a few times. V gene TRBV6-6 combines with J gene TRBJ2-6; 10 positions agree with TRBD2. The germline V gene encodes CDR1 MNHNY and CDR2 SVGAGI (reference sequence). This CDR3 is built from 18 residues. V shed 0 bases and J 2 bases; nucleotides not matched to a gene: 4. The CDR3 here is CASSYSGLAGAGANVLTF. The CDR3 DNA is TGTGCCAGCAGTTACTCTGGTCTAGCGGGGGCTGGGGCCAACGTCCTGACTTTC.

The gene calls are TRBV20-1 and TRBJ2-7; 12 bases line up with TRBD1. The CDR3 sequence is 15 residues long. The J segment lost 0 bases and the V segment lost 4 bases, leaving 4 bases of the junction unmatched. Germline V gene lookup returns CDR1 DFQATT and CDR2 SNEGSKA (reference sequence). The CDR3 here is CSATRDRGLSYEQYF. CDR3 nucleotides: TGCAGTGCTACCCGGGACAGGGGGCTCTCCTACGAGCAGTACTTC.

This chain links TRBV19 with TRBJ2-6; D tentatively fits TRBD1 or TRBD2 (6 bases each). V gave up 9 bases and J gave up 1 base, with 13 bases separating them. This CDR3 is built from 15 residues. The germline V gene has CDR1 LNHDA and CDR2 SQIVND (reference sequence). The CDR3 reads CASTTGRSGANVLTF. CDR3 in DNA: TGTGCCAGCACCACAGGGAGGTCTGGGGCCAACGTCCTGACTTTC.

In this sample, this clone turned up a few times. CDR3 in amino acids: CSARDGAGGFNEQFF. The CDR3 nucleotides are TGCAGTGCTAGAGATGGAGCGGGAGGTTTCAATGAGCAGTTCTTC. The chain combines TRBV20-1 with TRBJ2-1; 9 nucleotides line up with TRBD2. V was pared by 0 bases and J by 6 bases, with 6 bases of the junction left unmatched. Germline CDR1 DFQATT, CDR2 SNEGSKA (reference sequence). The CDR3 runs 15 residues.

This clone was counted only a few times. CDR3 in amino acids: CASSLLALGSTDTQYF. In nucleotides, the CDR3 is TGTGCCAGCAGTTTATTAGCGCTAGGGAGCACAGATACGCAGTATTTT. The chain links TRBV27 to TRBJ2-3; perhaps TRBD2 as D (5 bases). Trimming removed 1 base at V and 0 bases at J, with 11 bases between. Germline V gives CDR1 MNHEY, CDR2 SMNVEV (reference sequence). This CDR3 has 16 amino acids.

In this sample, this clone turned up a few times. The rearrangement uses TRBV7-8 and TRBJ2-5; D is unresolved. The CDR3 totals 12 residues. Germline lookup yields CDR1 SGHVS and CDR2 FQNEAQ. V was cut by 5 bases and J by 0 bases, with 4 bases left in between. The CDR3 sequence: CASSMHQETQYF. CDR3 bases: TGTGCCAGCAGCATGCACCAAGAGACCCAGTACTTC.

This clone was counted a few times. The rearrangement joins TRBV6-5 to TRBJ2-7; D remains unclear. The CDR3 totals 15 residues. The germline V gene has CDR1 MNHEY and CDR2 SVGAGI. V was clipped by 0 bases and J by 3 bases, with 12 bases between them. CDR3: CASSYSKQSRYEQYF. CDR3 bases: TGTGCCAGCAGTTACTCTAAACAGAGCCGCTACGAGCAGTACTTC.

V gene TRBV20-1 combines with J gene TRBJ1-3, with TRBD1 as a possible D gene (5 bases). V lost 0 bases to trimming and J lost 0 bases, with 15 bases between them. Germline loops: CDR1 DFQATT, CDR2 SNEGSKA (reference sequence). This CDR3 is 17 amino acids long. CDR3 residues: CSARDFQGPISGNTIYF. The CDR3 DNA is TGCAGTGCTAGAGATTTTCAGGGCCCCATCTCTGGAAACACCATATATTTT.

This sequence joins TRBV5-6 and TRBJ2-5, with TRBD1 as a possible D gene (6 bases). CDR3 size: 16 residues. Trimming removed 4 bases at V and 5 bases at J, with 21 bases between. Germline CDR1 SGHDT, CDR2 YYEEEE. The CDR3 sequence is CASSLNLQGVEETQYF. The CDR3 DNA follows: TGTGCCAGCAGCCTAAACCTACAGGGCGTAGAGGAGACCCAGTACTTC.

The chain carries TRBV12-3 or TRBV12-4 and TRBJ1-2, with TRBD1 matching over 7 bases. The trim removed 10 bases at V and 1 base at J, leaving 12 bases unmatched. The CDR3 is 15 residues long. CDR3 region: CATTEGQPGNYGYTF. In nucleotides, the CDR3 is TGTGCCACTACCGAGGGACAGCCTGGTAACTATGGCTACACCTTC.

This clone was seen a handful of times. The rearrangement uses TRBV12-3 or TRBV12-4 and TRBJ2-7; D is ambiguous. CDR3 length: 9 amino acids. Trimming left V 10 bases short and J 13 bases short, with 14 bases between. The CDR3 DNA reads as TGTGCCACCCGACAAGGGCCATACTTC. Translation: CATRQGPYF.

This clone was detected a few times. Other DNA variants within this sample encode the same CDR3. The chain employs TRBV4-1 and TRBJ2-7; tentative D call: TRBD2 (6 bases). CDR1 and CDR2 from the germline V gene are MGHRA and YSYEKL. Trimming removed 0 bases from V and 2 bases from J, with 14 bases in between. The length of the CDR3 is 16 residues. This CDR3 reads CASSQDSEAGAYEQYF. The CDR3 nucleotides are TGCGCCAGCAGCCAAGATTCAGAAGCGGGCGCCTACGAGCAGTACTTC.

This clone has only a few counts. The CDR3 DNA reads TGTGCCAGCAGTTATTGTGGTTTCTCCTACGAGCAGTACTTC. As protein: CASSYCGFSYEQYF. The rearrangement links TRBV6-5 to TRBJ2-7; D remains unclear. Germline V gives CDR1 MNHEY, CDR2 SVGAGI. This CDR3 is built from 14 residues. Trimming shortened V by 3 bases and J by 0 bases, and 9 bases separated the two germline ends.

There are a few counts of this clone. The chain joins TRBV20-1 to TRBJ2-1, with 14 bases identical to TRBD2. With V trimmed by 3 bases and J by 5 bases, 3 bases remained unmatched. Germline assignment: CDR1 DFQATT and CDR2 SNEGSKA (reference sequence). The CDR3 sequence is 15 residues long. CDR3 region: CSASGLAGGNNEQFF. The CDR3 DNA sequence: TGCAGTGCTAGTGGACTAGCGGGAGGCAACAATGAGCAGTTCTTC.

This clone has only a few counts. This chain links TRBV6-1 with TRBJ1-2, with a weak D call TRBD1 (5 bases). Trimming removed 6 bases at V and 1 base at J, with 9 bases between. This CDR3 is 13 amino acids long. Germline CDR1 MNHNS, CDR2 SASEGT. CDR3 region: CASRRGFNYGYTF. As DNA, the CDR3 is TGTGCCAGCAGAAGGGGATTTAACTATGGCTACACCTTC.

This clone was counted at least ten times. The chain carries TRBV9 and TRBJ1-6, with unresolved D. Germline V gene sequence: CDR1 SGDLS, CDR2 YYNGEE. The CDR3 runs 12 residues. V shed 4 bases and J shed 6 bases, with 5 bases lying between them. The CDR3 here is CASSPSNSPLHF. The CDR3 DNA reads TGTGCCAGCAGCCCAAGTAATTCACCCCTCCACTTT.

The CDR3 loop is CASSYYGPYEQYF. DNA of the CDR3: TGTGCCAGCAGTTATTATGGGCCCTACGAGCAGTACTTC. This sequence joins TRBV2 and TRBJ2-7; D is unresolved. CDR1 and CDR2 (germline): SNHLY, FYNNEI. The CDR3 has 13 amino acids. V lost 5 bases and J lost 2, with 10 bases in between. The variable domain in full, completed from reference TRBV2 and TRBJ2-7, reads EPEVTQTPSHQVTQMGQEVILRCVPISNHLYFYWYRQILGQKVEFLVSFYNNEISEKSEIFDDQFSVERPDGSNFTLKIRSTKLEDSAMYFCASSYYGPYEQYFGPGTRLTVT.

The CDR3 DNA reads as TGTGCCAGCAGCTTAAGTACCCGAGTCCGACTAGCTGGAGGCAATGAGCAGTTCTTC. Translating gives CASSLSTRVRLAGGNEQFF. The chain recombines TRBV7-3 with TRBJ2-1, with TRBD2 identical over 7 bases. The germline gives CDR1 SGHTA, CDR2 FQGTGA. The ends lost 1 base at V and 6 bases at J; junction bases unmatched: 18. This CDR3 spans 19 amino acids.

In this sample, this clone turned up a few times. Additional DNA sequences in this sample encode the identical CDR3. This rearrangement joins TRBV6-1 to TRBJ1-2; D ambiguous. The germline V and J ends were trimmed by 8 bases and 2 bases, with 12 bases remaining between them. Germline CDR1 is MNHNS and CDR2 is SASEGT. The CDR3 extends over 13 amino acids. CDR3 sequence: CASGPGPNYGYTF. The CDR3 bases are TGTGCCAGCGGACCTGGACCGAACTATGGCTACACCTTC.

V usage is TRBV7-3 and J usage is TRBJ2-7; D is possibly TRBD1 (6 bases). V gave up 5 bases and J gave up 3 bases, with 11 bases separating them. CDR1 and CDR2 from the germline V gene are SGHTA and FQGTGA. This CDR3 spans 13 amino acids. The CDR3 region is CASSLLQGYEQYF. In DNA, the CDR3 is TGTGCCAGCAGCCTACTACAGGGCTACGAGCAGTACTTC.

The V and J genes are TRBV12-3 or TRBV12-4 and TRBJ2-7, with 7 bases matching TRBD1. J lost 2 bases, V lost 6 bases, and 13 bases had no gene match. The CDR3 is 16 residues long. In DNA form, the CDR3 reads TGTGCCAGCAGCCACCTAATGTCAGGGACAGCCTACGAGCAGTACTTC. Protein sequence: CASSHLMSGTAYEQYF.